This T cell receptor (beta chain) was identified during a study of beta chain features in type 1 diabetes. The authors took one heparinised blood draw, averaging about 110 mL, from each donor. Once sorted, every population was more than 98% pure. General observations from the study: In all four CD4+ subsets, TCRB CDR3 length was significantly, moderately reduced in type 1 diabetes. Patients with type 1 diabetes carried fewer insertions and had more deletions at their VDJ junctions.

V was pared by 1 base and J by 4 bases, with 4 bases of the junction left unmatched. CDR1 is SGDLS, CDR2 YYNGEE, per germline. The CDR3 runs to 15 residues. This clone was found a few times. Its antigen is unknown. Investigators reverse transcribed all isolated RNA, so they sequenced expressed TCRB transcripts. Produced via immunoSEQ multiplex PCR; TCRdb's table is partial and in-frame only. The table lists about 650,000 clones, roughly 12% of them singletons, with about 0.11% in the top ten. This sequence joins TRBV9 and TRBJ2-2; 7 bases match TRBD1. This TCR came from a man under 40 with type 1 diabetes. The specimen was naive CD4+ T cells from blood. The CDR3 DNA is TGTGCCAGCAGCGTACTCCCAGGGGGCACCGGGGAGCTGTTTTTT. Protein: CASSVLPGGTGELFF.